This is a list of T cell receptor beta chains from one sample in a study of cytomegalovirus exposure and HLA in healthy donors. Profiled with immunoSEQ multiplex PCR; TCRdb holds only in-frame clones, not every one. There are 120,000 to 150,000 clones in the sample; around 76% occur only once, and less than 3% lies in the top ten. The sample taken for sequencing was PBMCs. These receptors originate from a male donor in good health and CMV-seronegative. Both conserved end residues are part of each CDR3. Fields, in order: clone size, V gene, J gene, D gene, CDR3 DNA, CDR3 protein. The D gene is left open where the match is weak. Expanded clones get a size class; other rows say once, few or many, or leave the size out.

-	TRBV14	TRBJ2-1	-	TGTGCCAGCAGCCAAGGAATCGATCCACGAGTCTACAATGAGCAGTTCTTC	CASSQGIDPRVYNEQFF
-	TRBV10-3	TRBJ1-2	-	TGTGCCATCAGTGAGAGTGGGGGGGATTTCGCTGGCTACACCTTC	CAISESGGDFAGYTF
-	TRBV30	TRBJ2-7	TRBD1	TGTGCCTGTCCCGGACAGGGAAATCCCTACGAGCAGTACTTC	CACPGQGNPYEQYF
few	TRBV5-1	TRBJ1-1	-	TGCGCCAGCAGCTTGGGGGGCGCGGGGACTGAAGCTTTCTTT	CASSLGGAGTEAFF
-	TRBV30	TRBJ2-7	-	TGTGCCTGGAGTGTACGTCAGGGCTACGAGCAGTACTTC	CAWSVRQGYEQYF
-	TRBV5-1	TRBJ1-1	-	TGCGCCAGCAGCTTGGAGTCGAGGGACACTGAAGCTTTCTTT	CASSLESRDTEAFF
-	TRBV11-2	TRBJ1-2	TRBD1	TGTGCCAGCGGTCGCGGACAGGGAGGAAAGAACTATGGCTACACCTTC	CASGRGQGGKNYGYTF
once	TRBV29-1	TRBJ1-1	TRBD1	TGCAGCGTTGAGGTCACAGGGGGAGATGAAGCTTTCTTT	CSVEVTGGDEAFF
-	TRBV9	TRBJ2-5	TRBD2	TGTGCCAGCAGCGTAAGGGGGGTAGCGGGGTTCTCTCTAGAGACCCAGTACTTC	CASSVRGVAGFSLETQYF
few	TRBV4-1	TRBJ1-2	-	TGCTCCAGCAGCCAAGTCAGATATTCGAACTATGGCTACACCTTC	CSSSQVRYSNYGYTF